This T cell receptor (beta chain) was profiled in a study of T cells in Graves' hyperthyroidism and ophthalmopathy. This clonotype has only a few counts. Its target is not known. When ophthalmopathy did not progress within 18 months, Graves' hyperthyroidism was considered stable. This CDR3 has 15 amino acids. V lost 0 bases and J lost 2; bases outside the gene matches: 6. The germline gives CDR1 DFQATT, CDR2 SNEGSKA (reference sequence). Template material for amplifying TCR beta CDR3 regions consisted of RNA transcripts. The study used the HTBI primer set for a first-round RT-PCR of the TCR CDR3. MiXCR was run by TCRdb on the multiplex PCR reads, yielding one entry per CDR3 protein. The sample has 300,000 to 350,000 distinct CDR3 sequences; about 15% are singletons. General study findings and limits: It was a median approximately 7.1 months before onset that the model predicted ophthalmopathy.

This clonotype was obtained from a woman aged 25 to 39 with Graves' hyperthyroidism. The chain uses TRBV20-1 and TRBJ2-7; 8 bases line up with TRBD1. Source material: blood. The DNA of the CDR3 is TGCAGTGCTAGAGATCAGGGCAGGGGGCCCTACGAGCAGTACTTC. Translation gives CSARDQGRGPYEQYF.